Sequencing of this T cell receptor beta chain was carried out in a study of cytomegalovirus exposure and HLA in healthy donors. PCR employed 60 Vbeta and 13 Jbeta primers. Clones were read by immunoSEQ multiplex PCR, and TCRdb kept only the in-frame ones, dropping some. The sample lists approximately 200,000 clones, about four fifths occurring once. Germline CDR1 is SGDLS and CDR2 is YYNGEE. Trimming took off 0 bases at V and 4 bases at J, with 12 bases between the two ends. The CDR3 has 15 amino acids. Sequenced sample: PBMCs. V and J are TRBV9 and TRBJ2-3; D ambiguous. The receptor's source is a girl between 5 and 17 years old in good health and CMV-seropositive. The CDR3, as DNA: TGTGCCAGCAGCGTAGCTCCCAGCGTTTCAGATACGCAGTATTTT. It yields the protein CASSVAPSVSDTQYF.